This T cell receptor (beta chain) emerged from a study of post-analysis software for immune sequencing data. Notes on the study in general: Batch-matched samples strongly co-clustered by F measure. About five TRBV segments appeared more often in patients than in controls, and TRBV5-6, TRBV5-1 and TRBV20-1 were among these.

Unique-molecular-identifier-tagged TCR beta cDNA libraries were used. TCRdb reanalysed the PCR reads using MiXCR and keeps one entry per CDR3 protein. Of roughly 600,000 distinct CDR3 sequences detected, roughly two fifths appear once; the ten largest clones hold under 2%. The CDR3 is made up of 12 amino acids. Trimming took 0 bases from V and 7 from J, leaving 6 bases between them. Germline loops: CDR1 MGHRA, CDR2 YSYEKL. A word on this clonotype: Its antigen remains unknown.

Source material: blood. This TCR derives from a girl aged 5 to 17 with multiple sclerosis. The V call is TRBV4-1, the J call TRBJ1-2, with unresolved D. The chain's CDR3 is CASSQELAGYTF. The DNA of the CDR3 is TGCGCCAGCAGCCAAGAATTAGCTGGCTACACCTTC.